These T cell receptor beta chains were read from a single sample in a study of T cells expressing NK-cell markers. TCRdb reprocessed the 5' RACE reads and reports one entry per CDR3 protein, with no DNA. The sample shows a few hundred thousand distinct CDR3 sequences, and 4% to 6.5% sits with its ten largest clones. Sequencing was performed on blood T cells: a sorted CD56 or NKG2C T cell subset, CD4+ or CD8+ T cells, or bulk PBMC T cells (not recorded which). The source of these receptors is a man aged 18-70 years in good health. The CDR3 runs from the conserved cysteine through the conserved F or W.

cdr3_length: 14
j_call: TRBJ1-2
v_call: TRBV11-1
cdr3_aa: CASSSDRGDYGYTF

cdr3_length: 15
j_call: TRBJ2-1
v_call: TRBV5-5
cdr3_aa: CASSLWKSSYNEQFF

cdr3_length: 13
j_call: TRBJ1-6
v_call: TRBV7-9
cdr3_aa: CASSLNSWSPLHF

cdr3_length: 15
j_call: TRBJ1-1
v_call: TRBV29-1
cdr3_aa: CSASPGQYLNTEAFF

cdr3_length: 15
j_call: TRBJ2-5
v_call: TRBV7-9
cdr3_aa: CASSSRDYKEKAQYF

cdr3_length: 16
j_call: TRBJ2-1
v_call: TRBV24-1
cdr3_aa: CATSDTNWGGDNEQFF

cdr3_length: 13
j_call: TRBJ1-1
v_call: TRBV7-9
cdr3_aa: CASSLDLWTEAFF

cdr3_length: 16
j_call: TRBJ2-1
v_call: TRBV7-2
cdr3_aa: CASSLGRGGGSDEQFF

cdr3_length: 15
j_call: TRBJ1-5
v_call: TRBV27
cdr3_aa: CASSLVGGGNQPQHF

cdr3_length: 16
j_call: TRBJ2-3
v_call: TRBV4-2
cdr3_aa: CASSQVPPWGVDTQYF

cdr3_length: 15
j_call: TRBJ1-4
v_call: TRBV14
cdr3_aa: CASSLTPGANEKLFF

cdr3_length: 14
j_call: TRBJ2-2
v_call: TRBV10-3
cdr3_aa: CAIMRGESGGELFF

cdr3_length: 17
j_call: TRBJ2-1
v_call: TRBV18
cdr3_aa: CASSRFGSTSGANEQFF

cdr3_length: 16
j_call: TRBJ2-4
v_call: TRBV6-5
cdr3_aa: CASSYSSSGGKNIQYF

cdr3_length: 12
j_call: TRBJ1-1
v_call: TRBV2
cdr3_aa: CASAGAGGEAFF

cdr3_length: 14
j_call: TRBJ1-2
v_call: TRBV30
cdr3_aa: CAWISGPRNYGYTF

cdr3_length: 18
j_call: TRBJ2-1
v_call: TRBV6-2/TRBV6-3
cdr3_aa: CASSPLAGGLGGSNEQFF

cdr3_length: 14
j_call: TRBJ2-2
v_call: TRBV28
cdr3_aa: CASSPQSERGELFF

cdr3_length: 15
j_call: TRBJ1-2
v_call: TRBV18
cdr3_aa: CASSSNTGANYGYTF

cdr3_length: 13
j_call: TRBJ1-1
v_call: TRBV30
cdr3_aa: CAWGTGVNTEAFF

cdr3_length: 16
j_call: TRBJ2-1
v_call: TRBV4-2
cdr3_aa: CASSQLGGFSYNEQFF

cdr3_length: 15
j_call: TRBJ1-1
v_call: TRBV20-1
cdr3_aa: CSARGDRYMNTEAFF

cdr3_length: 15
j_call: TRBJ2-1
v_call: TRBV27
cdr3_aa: CASSLLGNLYNEQFF

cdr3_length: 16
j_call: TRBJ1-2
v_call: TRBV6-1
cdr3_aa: CASSATGQGTGGGYTF

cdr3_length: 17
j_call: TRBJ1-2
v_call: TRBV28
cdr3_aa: CASCPTRRDTGPYGYTF

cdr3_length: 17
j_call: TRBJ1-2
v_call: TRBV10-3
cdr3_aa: CAISESFLRTGIYGYTF

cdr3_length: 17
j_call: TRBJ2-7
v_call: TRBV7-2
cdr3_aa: CASSLGGLAGVSYEQYF